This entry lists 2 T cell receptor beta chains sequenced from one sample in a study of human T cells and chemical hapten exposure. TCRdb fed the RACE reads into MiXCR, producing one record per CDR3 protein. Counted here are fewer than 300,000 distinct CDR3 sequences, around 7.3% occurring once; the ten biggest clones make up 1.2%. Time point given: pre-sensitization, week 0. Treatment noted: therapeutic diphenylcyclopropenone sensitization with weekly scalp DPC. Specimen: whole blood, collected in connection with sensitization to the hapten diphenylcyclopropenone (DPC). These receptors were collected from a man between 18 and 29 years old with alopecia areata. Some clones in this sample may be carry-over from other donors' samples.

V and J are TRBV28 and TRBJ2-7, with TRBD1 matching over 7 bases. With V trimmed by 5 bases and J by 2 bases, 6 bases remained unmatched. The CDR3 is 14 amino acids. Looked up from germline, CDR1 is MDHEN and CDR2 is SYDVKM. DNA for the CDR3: TGTGCCAGCAGTCTGTCGGACAGGACCTACGAGCAGTACTTC. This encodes CASSLSDRTYEQYF.

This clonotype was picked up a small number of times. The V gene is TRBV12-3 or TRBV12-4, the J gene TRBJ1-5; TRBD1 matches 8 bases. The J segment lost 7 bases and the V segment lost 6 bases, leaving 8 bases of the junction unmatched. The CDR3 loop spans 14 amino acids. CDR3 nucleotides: TGTGCCAGCAGCCAGGGGACAGGTAGCCAGCCCCAGCATTTT. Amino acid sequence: CASSQGTGSQPQHF.